This T cell receptor beta chain is from a study of shared clonotypes between healthy human individuals. Turning to the study itself: Donors had three CD4 naive, three CD4 memory, two CD8 naive and one CD8 memory plate apiece.

Of note for this clone: Its cognate antigen is unknown.

The assay was immunoSEQ multiplex PCR, and TCRdb's table has in-frame clones only and misses some. The table has about 2 million clones, about 95% seen once. From germline, CDR1 is LNHDA and CDR2 SQIVND (reference sequence). Trimming cost V 4 bases and J 4 bases; bases outside gene matches: 11. The CDR3 has 17 residues. As defined, naive CD8 cells were CD45RO-negative and positively selected for CCR7, with terminally differentiated effector memory CD45RA+ cells excluded. Study donors comprised healthy, HIV-negative adults devoid of recent acute infection or vaccination. Study-level findings and limits: Generally, estimated richness proved larger in naive subsets than it did in memory subsets.

The chain combines TRBV19 with TRBJ1-2, with TRBD1 matching over 11 bases. Sample: naive CD8+ T cells sorted from blood. This sequence originates from a man aged 18 to 30 in good health. CDR3 DNA: TGTGCCAGTAGTACCAGCCCGGACAGGGGGCGCGTCTATGGCTACACCTTC. Its protein product is CASSTSPDRGRVYGYTF.